This T cell receptor beta chain was captured in a study of beta chain features in type 1 diabetes. Whole-study results and caveats: Moderately but significantly shorter TCRB CDR3s were found in Type 1 diabetes patients in all four CD4+ subsets.

The CDR3 is 15 amino acids. Trimming cost V 3 bases and J 4 bases, with 16 bases left between them. Germline V CDR1 and CDR2: LGHNA, YNFKEQ. Reverse transcribing all isolated RNA meant expressed TCRB transcripts were sequenced. Sequencing was performed with immunoSEQ multiplex PCR; in TCRdb, only in-frame clones are kept and a portion is missing. This sample has 130,000 to 150,000 clones; about 44% occur once, and the top ten carry under 0.45%. This clone was observed a single time. No antigen is known for it. Sequencing input: Tregs from blood. The chain has TRBV4-2 and TRBJ2-7; possible D gene TRBD1, 6 bases. This receptor was taken from a man aged 18 to 30 in good health. The CDR3 DNA follows: TGTGCCAGCAGCCAGTACAGGGAATCGATATACGAGCAGTACTTC. Amino acid sequence: CASSQYRESIYEQYF.